The sequence of this T cell receptor beta chain was determined in a study of identifying expanded T cells in peripheral blood. The method was immunoSEQ multiplex PCR; TCRdb's version includes in-frame clones alone and lacks a portion of them. The data hold 100,000 or so clones, with 75% to 90% observed a single time. During the collection period, no donor immune events like infections were recorded. V lost 2 bases, J lost 0 bases, and 6 bases lay in between. The CDR3 covers 14 residues. Per the germline V gene, CDR1 is LGHNA and CDR2 is YSLEER. For this clone: Its specificity is not known.

Study outcomes and limitations: Differentially abundant clones: around 1.2 between replicates, 15 to 17 at roughly 2 weeks, 18 to 20 at four. Approximately two-week clone count variance significantly increased as total template count grew.

The chain is built from TRBV4-3 and TRBJ2-3; D gene uncertain. The source material was blood. The TCR was taken from a person aged 18 to 70 in good health. CDR3 DNA: TGCGCCAGCAGCCAATTGTCTAGCACAGATACGCAGTATTTT. Residues: CASSQLSSTDTQYF.